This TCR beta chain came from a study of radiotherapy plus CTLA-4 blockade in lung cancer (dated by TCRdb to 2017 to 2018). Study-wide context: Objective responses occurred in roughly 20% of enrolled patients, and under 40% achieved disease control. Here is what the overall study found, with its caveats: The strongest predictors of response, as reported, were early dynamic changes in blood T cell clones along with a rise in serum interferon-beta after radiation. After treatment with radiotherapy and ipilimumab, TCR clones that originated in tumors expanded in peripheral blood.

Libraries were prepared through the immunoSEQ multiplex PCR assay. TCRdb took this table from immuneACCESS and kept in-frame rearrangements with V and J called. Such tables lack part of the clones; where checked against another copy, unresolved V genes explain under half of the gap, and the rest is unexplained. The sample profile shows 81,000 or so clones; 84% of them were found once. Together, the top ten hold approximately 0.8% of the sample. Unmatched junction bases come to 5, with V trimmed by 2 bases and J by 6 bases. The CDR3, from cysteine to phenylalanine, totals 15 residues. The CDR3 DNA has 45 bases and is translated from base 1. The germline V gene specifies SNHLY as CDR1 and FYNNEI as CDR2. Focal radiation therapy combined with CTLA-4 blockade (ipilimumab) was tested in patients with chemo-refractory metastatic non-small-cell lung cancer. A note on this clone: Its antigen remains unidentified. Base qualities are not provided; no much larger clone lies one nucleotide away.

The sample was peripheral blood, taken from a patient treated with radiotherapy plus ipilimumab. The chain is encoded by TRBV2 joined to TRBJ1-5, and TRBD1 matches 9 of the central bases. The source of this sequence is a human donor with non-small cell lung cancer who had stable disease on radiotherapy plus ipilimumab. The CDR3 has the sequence CASSERSGQGQPQHF. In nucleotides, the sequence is TGTGCCAGCAGTGAACGGTCGGGACAGGGTCAGCCCCAGCATTTT. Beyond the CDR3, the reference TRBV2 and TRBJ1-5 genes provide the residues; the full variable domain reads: EPEVTQTPSHQVTQMGQEVILRCVPISNHLYFYWYRQILGQKVEFLVSFYNNEISEKSEIFDDQFSVERPDGSNFTLKIRSTKLEDSAMYFCASSERSGQGQPQHFGDGTRLSIL.